These T cell receptor beta chains were read from a single sample in a study of CD8+ T cells in alopecia areata. Sequencing used immunoSEQ multiplex PCR; TCRdb keeps in-frame clones, though not all of them. The sample has about 190,000 clones, about 60% seen once. This specimen consisted of CD4+ T cells sorted from blood, obtained at week 4, from a patient treated with tofacitinib. These receptors all stem from a human donor with alopecia areata. The CDR3 runs from the conserved cysteine through the conserved F or W. The order of the fields is clone size, D gene, J gene, V gene, CDR3 protein, CDR3 DNA. A D gene is named only where the DNA matches it firmly. The size of a clone is reported for some rows only, either as once, few or many, or as a class for expanded clones.

clone_size: few
d_call: .
j_call: TRBJ2-1
v_call: TRBV29-1
cdr3_aa: CSAAGASRGNEQFF
cdr3_nt: TGCAGCGCCGCCGGGGCAAGTCGGGGCAATGAGCAGTTCTTC

clone_size: .
d_call: TRBD2
j_call: TRBJ2-7
v_call: TRBV5-1
cdr3_aa: CASSILTSGNYEQYF
cdr3_nt: TGCGCCAGCAGCATCCTTACTAGCGGCAACTACGAGCAGTACTTC

clone_size: .
d_call: .
j_call: TRBJ1-2
v_call: TRBV9
cdr3_aa: CASSLGGGLYGYTF
cdr3_nt: TGTGCCAGCAGCCTCGGGGGTGGACTCTATGGCTACACCTTC

clone_size: .
d_call: .
j_call: TRBJ2-5
v_call: TRBV30
cdr3_aa: CAWSKQGPETQYF
cdr3_nt: TGTGCCTGGAGCAAACAGGGTCCAGAGACCCAGTACTTC

clone_size: .
d_call: TRBD2
j_call: TRBJ2-2
v_call: TRBV7-9
cdr3_aa: CASRRTSGMNTGELFF
cdr3_nt: TGTGCCAGCAGGCGGACTAGCGGGATGAACACCGGGGAGCTGTTTTTT

clone_size: .
d_call: .
j_call: TRBJ1-4
v_call: TRBV11-2
cdr3_aa: CASSYTGLSNEKLFF
cdr3_nt: TGTGCCAGCAGCTATACAGGGCTTTCTAATGAAAAACTGTTTTTT

clone_size: .
d_call: .
j_call: TRBJ2-7
v_call: TRBV6-5
cdr3_aa: CASSYQSGPSYEQYF
cdr3_nt: TGTGCCAGCAGTTACCAAAGCGGTCCCTCCTACGAGCAGTACTTC

clone_size: .
d_call: .
j_call: TRBJ2-7
v_call: TRBV14
cdr3_aa: CASSRQGGEQYF
cdr3_nt: TGTGCCAGCAGCCGGCAGGGAGGCGAGCAGTACTTC

clone_size: .
d_call: .
j_call: TRBJ2-3
v_call: TRBV13
cdr3_aa: CASSQMQGGVSTDTQYF
cdr3_nt: TGTGCCAGCAGCCAAATGCAGGGGGGCGTCTCCACAGATACGCAGTATTTT

clone_size: .
d_call: .
j_call: TRBJ2-3
v_call: TRBV5-1
cdr3_aa: CASNRASTDTQYF
cdr3_nt: TGCGCCAGCAACAGGGCGAGCACAGATACGCAGTATTTT

clone_size: once
d_call: TRBD1
j_call: TRBJ2-5
v_call: TRBV25-1
cdr3_aa: CASGQGAISGTQYF
cdr3_nt: TGTGCCAGCGGTCAGGGGGCGATATCAGGGACCCAGTACTTC

clone_size: .
d_call: .
j_call: TRBJ2-1
v_call: TRBV7-2
cdr3_aa: CASSPSWLLSGNEQFF
cdr3_nt: TGTGCCAGCAGCCCCAGCTGGTTGCTCTCTGGCAATGAGCAGTTCTTC

clone_size: few
d_call: TRBD2
j_call: TRBJ2-1
v_call: TRBV7-9
cdr3_aa: CASSLRAASGSNEQFF
cdr3_nt: TGTGCCAGCAGCTTACGAGCGGCTAGCGGGAGCAATGAGCAGTTCTTC

clone_size: .
d_call: .
j_call: TRBJ1-5
v_call: TRBV5-1
cdr3_aa: CASSLTLSNQPQHF
cdr3_nt: TGCGCCAGCAGCTTGACACTAAGCAATCAGCCCCAGCATTTT

clone_size: few
d_call: .
j_call: TRBJ2-5
v_call: TRBV11-2
cdr3_aa: CASSLKETQYF
cdr3_nt: TGTGCCAGCAGCTTGAAAGAGACCCAGTACTTC

clone_size: few
d_call: TRBD1
j_call: TRBJ2-3
v_call: TRBV18
cdr3_aa: CASSRGLEDTQYF
cdr3_nt: TGTGCCAGCTCCAGGGGGCTGGAAGATACGCAGTATTTT

clone_size: .
d_call: .
j_call: TRBJ1-1
v_call: TRBV5-1
cdr3_aa: CASSLETYTEAFF
cdr3_nt: TGCGCCAGCAGCTTGGAAACTTACACTGAAGCTTTCTTT

clone_size: .
d_call: .
j_call: TRBJ2-3
v_call: TRBV29-1
cdr3_aa: CSVLEDLTPTDTQYF
cdr3_nt: TGCAGCGTTCTCGAGGACCTAACCCCCACAGATACGCAGTATTTT

clone_size: .
d_call: .
j_call: TRBJ1-2
v_call: TRBV6-6
cdr3_aa: CASSPLSRSYTF
cdr3_nt: TGTGCCAGCAGCCCCCTTTCGAGAAGCTACACCTTC

clone_size: .
d_call: TRBD2
j_call: TRBJ2-2
v_call: TRBV5-1
cdr3_aa: CASSLVAGEGTGEPFF
cdr3_nt: TGCGCCAGCAGCTTGGTCGCGGGAGAGGGAACCGGGGAGCCGTTTTTT

clone_size: .
d_call: .
j_call: TRBJ2-7
v_call: TRBV6-6
cdr3_aa: CASSFPGAGISYEQYF
cdr3_nt: TGTGCCAGCAGTTTCCCAGGGGCCGGGATCTCCTACGAGCAGTACTTC

clone_size: few
d_call: TRBD2
j_call: TRBJ2-5
v_call: TRBV7-9
cdr3_aa: CASSRGLAGETQYF
cdr3_nt: TGTGCCAGCAGCCGCGGACTAGCGGGAGAGACCCAGTACTTC

clone_size: few
d_call: TRBD1
j_call: TRBJ2-5
v_call: TRBV7-2
cdr3_aa: CASSFSATGGETQYF
cdr3_nt: TGTGCCAGCAGCTTCAGTGCGACAGGGGGAGAGACCCAGTACTTC

clone_size: .
d_call: .
j_call: TRBJ1-2
v_call: TRBV6-5
cdr3_aa: CASSLDSTGGYTF
cdr3_nt: TGTGCCAGCAGCTTGGACTCAACTGGGGGCTACACCTTC

clone_size: .
d_call: TRBD1
j_call: TRBJ2-5
v_call: TRBV29-1
cdr3_aa: CSVGRTGRETQYF
cdr3_nt: TGCAGCGTTGGTCGGACAGGGCGAGAGACCCAGTACTTC

clone_size: .
d_call: .
j_call: TRBJ2-1
v_call: TRBV29-1
cdr3_aa: CSVARIRLSSYNEQFF
cdr3_nt: TGCAGCGTTGCACGGATAAGGTTAAGCTCCTACAATGAGCAGTTCTTC

clone_size: .
d_call: .
j_call: TRBJ1-1
v_call: TRBV7-9
cdr3_aa: CASSLTGLGTEAFF
cdr3_nt: TGTGCCAGCAGCTTGACAGGATTGGGCACTGAAGCTTTCTTT

clone_size: .
d_call: .
j_call: TRBJ2-2
v_call: TRBV30
cdr3_aa: CACSTGTRTGELFF
cdr3_nt: TGTGCCTGCTCAACCGGGACGAGGACCGGGGAGCTGTTTTTT

clone_size: few
d_call: .
j_call: TRBJ2-7
v_call: TRBV7-3
cdr3_aa: CASSLETRNANEQYF
cdr3_nt: TGTGCCAGCAGCTTAGAGACTAGGAACGCCAACGAGCAGTACTTC

clone_size: .
d_call: TRBD2
j_call: TRBJ2-5
v_call: TRBV29-1
cdr3_aa: CSGLWVAGTETQYF
cdr3_nt: TGCAGCGGCCTTTGGGTAGCGGGGACGGAGACCCAGTACTTC

clone_size: .
d_call: .
j_call: TRBJ1-1
v_call: TRBV30
cdr3_aa: CAWSVQGGNTEAFF
cdr3_nt: TGTGCCTGGAGTGTACAAGGTGGGAACACTGAAGCTTTCTTT

clone_size: .
d_call: .
j_call: TRBJ2-5
v_call: TRBV2
cdr3_aa: CASSLDTFQETQYF
cdr3_nt: TGTGCCAGCAGCCTTGACACGTTCCAAGAGACCCAGTACTTC

clone_size: .
d_call: .
j_call: TRBJ1-5
v_call: TRBV25-1
cdr3_aa: CASSGRQTDQPQHF
cdr3_nt: TGTGCCAGCAGTGGACGACAGACGGATCAGCCCCAGCATTTT

clone_size: .
d_call: TRBD1
j_call: TRBJ1-5
v_call: TRBV30
cdr3_aa: CAWSVGDSDNQPQHF
cdr3_nt: TGTGCCTGGAGTGTCGGGGACAGCGACAATCAGCCCCAGCATTTT

clone_size: few
d_call: .
j_call: TRBJ2-5
v_call: TRBV11-2
cdr3_aa: CASSRGTQYF
cdr3_nt: TGTGCCAGCAGCAGGGGGACCCAGTACTTC

clone_size: .
d_call: .
j_call: TRBJ2-3
v_call: TRBV6-4
cdr3_aa: CASSADRDTQYF
cdr3_nt: TGTGCCAGCAGTGCAGACAGAGATACGCAGTATTTT